This TCR beta chain was obtained from a study of shared clonotypes between healthy human individuals. Repertoires were generated with immunoSEQ multiplex PCR, while TCRdb's copy carries only in-frame clones and drops some. The profile shows fewer than 2.5 million clones, more than 85% of them singletons. Unmatched junction bases numbered 2, after V lost 1 base and J lost 8 bases. Per the germline V gene, CDR1 is SGHAT and CDR2 is FQNNGV. The CDR3 runs 15 residues. Specimen: naive CD4+ T cells from PBMCs. Subset given: CD45RA+ positively selected. This TCR was sampled from a man in his late teens or twenties in good health. Some clones in this sample may be carry-over from other donors' samples. V and J are TRBV11-2 and TRBJ2-1; TRBD2 aligns across 13 bases. CDR3 sequence: CASSLGTSGSYEQFF. The CDR3 DNA follows: TGTGCCAGCAGCTTAGGGACTAGCGGGAGCTATGAGCAGTTCTTC.